Listed below are T cell receptor beta chains from one sample, sequenced in a study of PD-1 blockade in classical Hodgkin lymphoma. TCRdb keeps only in-frame clones here, not all; method: immunoSEQ multiplex PCR. The table lists tens of thousands of clones, nearly 90% of them singletons. This specimen consisted of peripheral blood mononuclear cells (PBMCs), obtained before the fourth cycle of nivolumab. Receptors originate from a human donor with classical Hodgkin lymphoma. Both conserved end residues are trimmed from each CDR3.

>TRBV6-6
ASSHRDRGPSGELF
>TRBV19
ASRQGWTDTQY
>TRBV12-1
ASSFLEGGGVGNTIY
>TRBV11-2
ASSLDSGNTGELF
>TRBV6-6
ASSYQKGEQY
>TRBV6-5
ASTTGQGVNYGYT
>TRBV7-9
ASSLSGSNTGELF
>TRBV9
ASSVGQGKYEQY
>TRBV5-1
ASSLSSRSTDTQY
>TRBV5-4
ASYSPTRGATDTQY
>TRBV2
ASRQEAGAPGSYNEQF
>TRBV18
ASSQKGDTEAF
>TRBV9
ASSVGQGRADTQY
>TRBV4-2
ASSQAASTENQPQH
>TRBV6-5
ASSYLGGYT
>TRBV9
ASSVAGTGELF
>TRBV7-6
ASSLVGGETQY
>TRBV6-6
ASSPPRFGTDTQY
>TRBV6-1
ASSGVTDTQY
>TRBV5-1
ASSLAVTSFEQY
>TRBV7-9
ASRSRGPQETQY
>TRBV18
ASSPERNLMYLF
>TRBV7-9
ASSFDVAYEQY